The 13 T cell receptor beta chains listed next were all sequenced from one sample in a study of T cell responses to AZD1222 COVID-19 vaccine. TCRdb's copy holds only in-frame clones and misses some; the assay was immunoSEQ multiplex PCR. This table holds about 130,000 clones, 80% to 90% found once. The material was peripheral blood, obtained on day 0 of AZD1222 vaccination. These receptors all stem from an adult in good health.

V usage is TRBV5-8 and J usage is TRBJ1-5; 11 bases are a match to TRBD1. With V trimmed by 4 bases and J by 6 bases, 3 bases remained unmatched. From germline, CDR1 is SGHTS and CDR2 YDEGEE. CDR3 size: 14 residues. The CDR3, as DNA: TGTGCCAGCAGCCGGACAGGGGGCTCTCAGCCCCAGCATTTT. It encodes CASSRTGGSQPQHF.

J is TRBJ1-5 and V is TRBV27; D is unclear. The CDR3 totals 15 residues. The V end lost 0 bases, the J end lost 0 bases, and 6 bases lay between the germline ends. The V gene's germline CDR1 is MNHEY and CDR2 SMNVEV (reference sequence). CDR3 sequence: CASSLSLYSNQPQHF. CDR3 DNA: TGTGCCAGCAGTTTATCCCTCTATAGCAATCAGCCCCAGCATTTT.

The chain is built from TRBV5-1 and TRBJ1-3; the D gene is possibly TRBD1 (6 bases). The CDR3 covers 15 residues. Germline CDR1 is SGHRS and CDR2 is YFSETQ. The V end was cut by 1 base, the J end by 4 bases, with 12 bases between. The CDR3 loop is CASSLWAGAGNTIYF. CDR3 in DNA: TGCGCCAGCAGCTTGTGGGCAGGGGCCGGAAACACCATATATTTT.

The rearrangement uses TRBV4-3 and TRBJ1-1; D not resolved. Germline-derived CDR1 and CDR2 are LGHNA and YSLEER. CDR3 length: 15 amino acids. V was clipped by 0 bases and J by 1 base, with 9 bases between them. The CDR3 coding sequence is TGCGCCAGCAGCCAAGATGGGCAGGCGAACACTGAAGCTTTCTTT. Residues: CASSQDGQANTEAFF.

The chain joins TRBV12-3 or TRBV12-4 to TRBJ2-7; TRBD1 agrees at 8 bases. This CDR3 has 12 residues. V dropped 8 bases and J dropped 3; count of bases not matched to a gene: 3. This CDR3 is CASAGQGYEQYF. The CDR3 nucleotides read TGTGCCAGCGCCGGACAGGGCTACGAGCAGTACTTC.

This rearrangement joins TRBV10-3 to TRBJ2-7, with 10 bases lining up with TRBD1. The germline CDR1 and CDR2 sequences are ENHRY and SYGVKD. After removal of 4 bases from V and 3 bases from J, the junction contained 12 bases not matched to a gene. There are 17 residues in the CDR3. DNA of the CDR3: TGTGCCATCAGTGGGACCCTAGACAGGGGGCGCAACTACGAGCAGTACTTC. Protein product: CAISGTLDRGRNYEQYF.

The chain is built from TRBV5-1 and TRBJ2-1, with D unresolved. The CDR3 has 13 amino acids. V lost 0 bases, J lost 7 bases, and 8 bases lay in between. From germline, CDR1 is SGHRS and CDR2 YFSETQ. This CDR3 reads CASSLDQANEQFF. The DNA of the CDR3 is TGCGCCAGCAGCTTGGATCAAGCAAATGAGCAGTTCTTC. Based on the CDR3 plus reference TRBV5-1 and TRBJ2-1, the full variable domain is KAGVTQTPRYLIKTRGQQVTLSCSPISGHRSVSWYQQTPGQGLQFLFEYFSETQRNKGNFPGRFSGRQFSNSRSEMNVSTLELGDSALYLCASSLDQANEQFFGPGTRLTVL.

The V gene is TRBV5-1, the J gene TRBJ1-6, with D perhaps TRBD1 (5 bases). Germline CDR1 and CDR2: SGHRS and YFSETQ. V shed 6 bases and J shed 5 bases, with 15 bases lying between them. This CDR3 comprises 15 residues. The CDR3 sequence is CASTDPTADNSPLHF. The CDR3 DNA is TGCGCCAGCACCGACCCGACAGCTGATAATTCACCCCTCCACTTT. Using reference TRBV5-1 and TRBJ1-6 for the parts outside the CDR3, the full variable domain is KAGVTQTPRYLIKTRGQQVTLSCSPISGHRSVSWYQQTPGQGLQFLFEYFSETQRNKGNFPGRFSGRQFSNSRSEMNVSTLELGDSALYLCASTDPTADNSPLHFGNGTRLTVT.

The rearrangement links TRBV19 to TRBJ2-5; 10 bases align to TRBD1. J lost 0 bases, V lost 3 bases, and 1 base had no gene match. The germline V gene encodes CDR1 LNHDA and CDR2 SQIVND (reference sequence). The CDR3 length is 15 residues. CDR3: CASSMDRGYQETQYF. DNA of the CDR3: TGTGCCAGTAGTATGGACAGGGGGTACCAAGAGACCCAGTACTTC.

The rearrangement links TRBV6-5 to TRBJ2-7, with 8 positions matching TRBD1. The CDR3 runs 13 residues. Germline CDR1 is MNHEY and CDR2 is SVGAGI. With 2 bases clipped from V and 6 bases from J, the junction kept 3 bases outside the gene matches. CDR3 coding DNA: TGTGCCAGCAGTTACGGACAGGGATCCGAGCAGTACTTC. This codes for CASSYGQGSEQYF.

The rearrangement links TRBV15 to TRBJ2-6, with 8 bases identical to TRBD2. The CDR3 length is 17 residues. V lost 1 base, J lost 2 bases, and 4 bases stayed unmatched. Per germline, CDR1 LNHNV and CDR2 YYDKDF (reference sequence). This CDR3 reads CATSRAGGPPGANVLTF. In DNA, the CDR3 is TGTGCCACCAGCAGAGCGGGGGGGCCCCCTGGGGCCAACGTCCTGACTTTC.

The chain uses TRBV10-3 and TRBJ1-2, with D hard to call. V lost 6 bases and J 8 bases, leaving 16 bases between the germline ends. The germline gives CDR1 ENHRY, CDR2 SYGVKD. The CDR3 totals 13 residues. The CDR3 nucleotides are TGTGCCATCAGGATCCGGCAAGAGCAGGGCTACACCTTC. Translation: CAIRIRQEQGYTF.

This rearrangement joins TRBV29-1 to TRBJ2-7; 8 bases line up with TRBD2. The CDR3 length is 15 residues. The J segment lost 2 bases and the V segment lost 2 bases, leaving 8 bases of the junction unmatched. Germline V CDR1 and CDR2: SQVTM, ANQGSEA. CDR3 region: CSVERGGRTPYEQYF. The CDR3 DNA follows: TGCAGCGTTGAACGGGGCGGGAGGACCCCCTACGAGCAGTACTTC.